Given below is one T cell receptor (beta chain) in context. The record originates from a study of regulatory T cells in long-lasting Graves disease. To make TCR beta libraries, researchers used iRepertoire HTBI primers and Arm-PCR of CDR3 regions. TCRdb analysed the multiplex PCR reads with MiXCR anew, one entry per CDR3 protein. The sample shows approximately 480,000 distinct CDR3 sequences, about 16% of them seen only once. Time point noted: newly diagnosed GD, antithyroid drugs for less than 3 months. After RNA was extracted from PBMCs, the TCR library was made from it. Germline trimming cut 2 bases from V and 3 bases from J; bases unmatched to any gene: 5. Germline CDR1 reads SNHLY; CDR2 reads FYNNEI. This CDR3 spans 15 amino acids. The sample also formed part of further work on T cells in Graves' hyperthyroidism and ophthalmopathy.

The origin of this receptor is a man aged 35 to 55 with Graves disease. This chain joins TRBV2 and TRBJ1-2, with TRBD1 matching over 8 bases. Sequences were derived from peripheral blood mononuclear cells (PBMCs), sampled at new diagnosis, from a patient treated with antithyroid drugs. The CDR3 protein is CASSELPGGDYGYTF. CDR3 nucleotides: TGTGCCAGCAGTGAATTGCCAGGGGGCGACTATGGCTACACCTTC.